This T cell receptor beta chain was sequenced during a study of cytomegalovirus exposure and HLA in healthy donors. The germline V and J ends were trimmed by 5 bases and 1 base, with 15 bases remaining between them. CDR3 length equals 16 residues. CDR1 and CDR2 (germline): SGHRS, YFSETQ. The study ran its PCR with 60 Vbeta and 13 Jbeta primers. Sequenced by immunoSEQ multiplex PCR; TCRdb stores in-frame clones only, minus some. The sample includes about 120,000 clones, over 60% seen only once; the top ten take under 6.5%. J is TRBJ2-2 and V is TRBV5-1; no firm D call. The receptor was isolated from a man aged 18 to 29 in good health and CMV-seropositive. Sequencing was carried out using PBMCs. CDR3 sequence: CASSTSQTQNTGELFF. Here the CDR3 DNA reads TGCGCCAGCAGTACGTCCCAGACACAGAACACCGGGGAGCTGTTTTTT.